This T cell receptor (beta chain) was profiled in a study of T cell responses to AZD1222 COVID-19 vaccine. There are 16 residues in the CDR3. Trimming cost V 1 base and J 5 bases; bases outside gene matches: 9. Germline CDR1 SGHVS, CDR2 FQNEAQ. TCRdb's table, derived via immunoSEQ multiplex PCR, lists solely in-frame clones and lacks some. The sample lists 120,000 to 150,000 clones, 91% occurring once. V and J are TRBV7-8 and TRBJ2-3; 7 bases match TRBD2. Here the sequenced sample was peripheral blood, taken 28 days after the second AZD1222 dose. The sequence was obtained from an adult who received the AZD1222 COVID-19 vaccine. The CDR3 sequence: CASSLVSGGSVDTQYF. CDR3 DNA: TGTGCCAGCAGCTTAGTGTCGGGGGGTTCTGTAGATACGCAGTATTTT.